This T cell receptor beta chain was profiled in a study of T cell clonotyping in hematopoietic cell transplantation. The data were produced by immunoSEQ multiplex PCR, yet TCRdb's version contains in-frame clones alone and is incomplete. The profile shows around 4,600 clones, about 77% of them singletons. Study results and limitations: Recipient TCR diversity dropped after transplant; expanded clonotypes rose from day 30 to 180. Graft donor and pretransplant recipient Inverse Simpson Index values predicted broader posttransplant TCR diversity.

This CDR3 has 14 amino acids. CDR1 GTSNPN and CDR2 SVGIG come from the germline V gene (reference sequence). V was trimmed by 1 base and J by 7 bases, leaving 13 bases between them. About this clone itself: Its specificity is not known.

The TCR was taken from a female patient aged 50-65 years who had an allogeneic stem cell transplant from an unrelated donor, so the T cells may come from the graft donor. Some clones in this sample may be carry-over from other donors' samples. The specimen comprised peripheral blood mononuclear cells, sampled 100 days after allogeneic stem cell transplant. V is TRBV30 and J is TRBJ2-2; TRBD1 or TRBD2 may be the D gene (5 bases each). Here the CDR3 reads CAWSGGSNVGELFF. DNA for the CDR3: TGTGCCTGGAGTGGGGGGTCCAACGTCGGGGAGCTGTTTTTT. Full variable domain (remainder filled in from reference TRBV30 and TRBJ2-2): SQTIHQWPATLVQPVGSPLSLECTVEGTSNPNLYWYRQAAGRGLQLLFYSVGIGQISSEVPQNLSASRPQDRQFILSSKKLLLSDSGFYLCAWSGGSNVGELFFGEGSRLTVL.